The clone carrying this TCR beta chain has just one count. Sequencing used immunoSEQ multiplex PCR; TCRdb keeps in-frame clones, though not all of them. The sample contains approximately 50,000 clones, roughly nine tenths of which appear only once. This record comes from a study of control samples from healthy donors and cancer patients. This TCR was sampled from a man aged 25 to 40 with colorectal cancer. Sequenced input: PBMCs.

CDR3 sequence (DNA): TGCGCCAGCAGCTTAAGCGGAGGGAGAAATAATTCACCCCTCCACTTT. Its protein is CASSLSGGRNNSPLHF. The genes are TRBV4-1 and TRBJ1-6; D gene ambiguous. Deletions cut 5 bases from V and 5 bases from J, with 16 bases between. This CDR3 is built from 16 residues. From germline, CDR1 is MGHRA and CDR2 YSYEKL.